The 7 T cell receptor beta chains below all came from one sample that was sequenced in a study of OX40 agonist ivuxolimab in advanced cancers. The assay was immunoSEQ multiplex PCR, and TCRdb's table has in-frame clones only and misses some. The sample has approximately 94,000 clones; 85% to 95% are singletons. Sample: CD4+ or CD8+ T cells sorted from blood, taken in a trial of the OX40 agonist ivuxolimab. These receptors came from an adult with an advanced solid tumor such as melanoma, head and neck, liver or kidney cancer.

The chain has TRBV25-1 and TRBJ1-5; the match to TRBD1 covers 7 bases. Trimming took 1 base from V and 4 from J; bases not matched to a gene: 7. This CDR3 is built from 16 residues. Germline lookup yields CDR1 MGHDK and CDR2 SYGVNS. CDR3: CASSESGRGGNQPQHF. The CDR3, as DNA: TGTGCCAGCAGTGAATCCGGCAGGGGGGGAAATCAGCCCCAGCATTTT.

In DNA form, the CDR3 reads TGTGCCAGCAGCCGACAGGGGGCGGGATATGGCTACACCTTC. This codes for CASSRQGAGYGYTF. The V gene is TRBV7-2, the J gene TRBJ1-2, with TRBD1 matching 10 bases. Trimming took 5 bases from V and 5 from J; bases not matched to a gene: 5. The CDR3 loop spans 14 amino acids. CDR1 and CDR2 from the germline V gene are SGHTA and FQGNSA.

CDR3 DNA: TGCGCCAGCAGCTTGGTTTGGGCTAACACTGAAGCTTTCTTT. Amino acids: CASSLVWANTEAFF. The rearrangement joins TRBV5-1 to TRBJ1-1, with D uncertain. V was clipped by 0 bases and J by 2 bases, with 8 bases between them. The CDR3 is made up of 14 amino acids. CDR1 is SGHRS, CDR2 YFSETQ, per germline.

This chain links TRBV6-5 with TRBJ2-1; 10 bases are shared with TRBD2. CDR3 length equals 15 residues. Germline CDR1 MNHEY, CDR2 SVGAGI. Trimming cost V 6 bases and J 1 base; bases outside gene matches: 3. DNA of the CDR3: TGTGCCAGCAGGAGGACTAGCGGTTCCTACAATGAGCAGTTCTTC. As protein: CASRRTSGSYNEQFF.

V gene TRBV18 combines with J gene TRBJ1-1; a weak D match, TRBD1 (5 bases). V gave up 5 bases and J gave up 1 base, with 14 bases separating them. The germline V gene encodes CDR1 KGHSH and CDR2 LQKENI. The CDR3 consists of 15 residues. The DNA for the CDR3 is TGTGCCAGCTCATCGGGACTACGCAAGAACACTGAAGCTTTCTTT. It specifies CASSSGLRKNTEAFF.

The chain is built from TRBV5-1 and TRBJ1-2; possible D gene TRBD1, 5 bases. The CDR3 is 15 residues long. V was cut by 4 bases and J by 2 bases, with 15 bases left in between. CDR1 SGHRS and CDR2 YFSETQ come from the germline V gene. The CDR3 nucleotides read TGCGCCAGCAGCCCAGCGGGGGGTACAAACTATGGCTACACCTTC. Its translation is CASSPAGGTNYGYTF.

This clone was picked up one time. The rearrangement uses TRBV5-1 and TRBJ2-7; either TRBD1 or TRBD2 may fit D (6 bases each). The V and J ends lost 0 bases and 0 bases respectively, with 7 bases between them. Germline values: CDR1 SGHRS, CDR2 YFSETQ. The CDR3 runs to 14 residues. Here the CDR3 reads CASSLEGGSYEQYF. The CDR3 bases are TGCGCCAGCAGCTTGGAGGGGGGCTCCTACGAGCAGTACTTC.